These T cell receptor beta chains were read from a single sample in a study of OX40 agonist ivuxolimab in advanced cancers. Using immunoSEQ multiplex PCR, the repertoire was profiled, and TCRdb retains in-frame clones only, with some absent. The sample carries over 75,000 clones, about 89% recorded once. Specimen: CD4+ or CD8+ T cells sorted from blood, collected in a trial of the OX40 agonist ivuxolimab. These receptors originate from an adult with an advanced solid tumor such as melanoma, head and neck, liver or kidney cancer. The CDR3 runs from the conserved cysteine through the conserved F or W. D genes are given only for firm matches. Clone size is given for some rows only: seen once, a few or many times, or a class if the clone is expanded.

cdr3_aa | cdr3_nt | v_call | d_call | j_call | clone_size | cdr3_length
CATLGGANEQFF | TGTGCCACCCTCGGGGGGGCTAATGAGCAGTTCTTC | TRBV27 | TRBD2 | TRBJ2-1 | NA | 12
CASSGLGEAKNIQYF | TGTGCCAGTAGTGGCCTCGGGGAGGCCAAAAACATTCAGTACTTC | TRBV19 | NA | TRBJ2-4 | few | 15
CASSDGQGFSQPQHF | TGTGCCAGCAGTGACGGGCAGGGGTTTAGTCAGCCCCAGCATTTT | TRBV2 | NA | TRBJ1-5 | many | 15
CASSLGGGPYEQYF | TGTGCCAGCAGCTTAGGTGGGGGCCCCTACGAGCAGTACTTC | TRBV11-2 | NA | TRBJ2-7 | once | 14
CASTWDSTTGELFF | TGTGCCAGCACCTGGGACAGTACCACCGGGGAGCTGTTTTTT | TRBV5-8 | TRBD1 | TRBJ2-2 | NA | 14
CASTSGTNTGELFF | TGTGCTAGCACCTCCGGCACGAACACCGGGGAGCTGTTTTTT | TRBV7-7 | NA | TRBJ2-2 | NA | 14
CASSQGPRGRETQYF | TGCGCCAGCAGCCAAGGCCCCCGGGGAAGAGAGACCCAGTACTTC | TRBV4-1 | NA | TRBJ2-5 | once | 15
CAWTGGFGSGANVLTF | TGTGCCTGGACAGGGGGTTTCGGGTCTGGGGCCAACGTCCTGACTTTC | TRBV30 | TRBD1 | TRBJ2-6 | NA | 16
CASSFSGQGVYEQYF | TGTGCCAGCAGCTTCTCGGGACAGGGGGTCTACGAGCAGTACTTC | TRBV13 | TRBD1 | TRBJ2-7 | NA | 15
CASSGGWGDTQYF | TGCGCCAGTTCGGGAGGATGGGGAGATACGCAGTATTTT | TRBV10-2 | TRBD2 | TRBJ2-3 | NA | 13
CAWSIGAASYEQYF | TGTGCCTGGAGTATAGGGGCGGCCTCCTACGAGCAGTACTTC | TRBV30 | NA | TRBJ2-7 | NA | 14
CASSSVTGELFF | TGTGCCAGCAGTTCGGTCACCGGGGAGCTGTTTTTT | TRBV27 | NA | TRBJ2-2 | NA | 12
CAWSTTGGPPRGYGYTF | TGTGCCTGGAGTACTACTGGGGGCCCACCTAGGGGCTATGGCTACACCTTC | TRBV30 | NA | TRBJ1-2 | NA | 17
CASSTRFGHTDTQYF | TGTGCCAGCAGTACCCGTTTCGGGCACACGGATACGCAGTATTTT | TRBV27 | NA | TRBJ2-3 | NA | 15
CAWSAGTGYNEQYF | TGTGCCTGGAGTGCCGGGACAGGGTACAACGAGCAGTACTTC | TRBV30 | TRBD1 | TRBJ2-7 | once | 14
CASSFRGTDTQYF | TGCGCCAGCAGCTTCAGGGGCACAGATACGCAGTATTTT | TRBV4-1 | NA | TRBJ2-3 | few | 13
CASSLSPDQETQYF | TGTGCCAGCAGCTTAAGCCCAGACCAAGAGACCCAGTACTTC | TRBV7-8 | NA | TRBJ2-5 | once | 14
CAISEFLGTRAYEQYF | TGTGCCATCAGTGAGTTCCTCGGGACTAGAGCCTACGAGCAGTACTTC | TRBV10-3 | TRBD2 | TRBJ2-7 | NA | 16
CASSGPNMVRETQYF | TGTGCCAGCTCTGGACCTAATATGGTTCGGGAGACCCAGTACTTC | TRBV7-2 | NA | TRBJ2-5 | NA | 15
CATTNSDVGYTF | TGTGCCACCACGAACTCGGACGTTGGCTACACCTTC | TRBV6-1 | NA | TRBJ1-2 | NA | 12
CASRPNPGSNEKLFF | TGTGCCAGCAGGCCAAATCCGGGATCTAATGAAAAACTGTTTTTT | TRBV27 | NA | TRBJ1-4 | NA | 15
CASRNPLEVEQYF | TGTGCCAGCAGAAATCCATTGGAAGTCGAGCAGTACTTC | TRBV28 | NA | TRBJ2-7 | NA | 13
CASSLAAAYNEQFF | TGTGCCAGCAGTTTAGCGGCCGCCTACAATGAGCAGTTCTTC | TRBV27 | NA | TRBJ2-1 | NA | 14
CASSYVRGSYEQYF | TGTGCCAGCAGTTACGTCAGGGGCTCCTACGAGCAGTACTTC | TRBV6-6 | NA | TRBJ2-7 | NA | 14
CASSQVVNTEAFF | TGTGCCAGCAGTCAGGTTGTGAACACTGAAGCTTTCTTT | TRBV6-1 | NA | TRBJ1-1 | NA | 13
CASSTHLLWPQHF | TGTGCCAGCAGTACCCACCTCCTTTGGCCCCAGCATTTT | TRBV6-5 | NA | TRBJ1-5 | NA | 13
CASSLGIGRTGDEQFF | TGTGCCAGCAGCTTAGGAATCGGGAGAACAGGGGATGAGCAGTTCTTC | TRBV7-8 | NA | TRBJ2-1 | NA | 16
CSAQVGEKLFF | TGCAGTGCTCAAGTGGGTGAAAAACTGTTTTTT | TRBV20-1 | NA | TRBJ1-4 | once | 11
CASSRGLGNQPQHF | TGTGCCAGCAGCCGAGGTCTGGGCAATCAGCCCCAGCATTTT | TRBV7-2 | NA | TRBJ1-5 | NA | 14
CASSVGGGSNYGYTF | TGTGCCAGCAGCGTAGGCGGGGGTTCTAACTATGGCTACACCTTC | TRBV9 | NA | TRBJ1-2 | NA | 15
CAWGLSGVEQYF | TGTGCCTGGGGGCTCTCAGGGGTCGAGCAGTACTTC | TRBV30 | NA | TRBJ2-7 | NA | 12
CASNKRGVGYTF | TGTGCCAGTAACAAGCGGGGGGTAGGCTACACCTTC | TRBV19 | NA | TRBJ1-2 | NA | 12
CASSSHSYNEQFF | TGCGCCAGCAGTTCACATAGTTACAATGAGCAGTTCTTC | TRBV10-1 | NA | TRBJ2-1 | NA | 13
CAWILAGVQDTQYF | TGTGCCTGGATACTAGCGGGAGTCCAGGATACGCAGTATTTT | TRBV30 | TRBD2 | TRBJ2-3 | NA | 14
CASSRDRTYEQYF | TGTGCCAGCTCCCGGGACAGAACCTACGAGCAGTACTTC | TRBV21-1 | NA | TRBJ2-7 | NA | 13
CASSLSGSWTSDYEQYF | TGTGCCAGCAGTTTATCGGGCTCATGGACTAGCGACTACGAGCAGTACTTC | TRBV27 | TRBD2 | TRBJ2-7 | NA | 17
CSATLRGETEAFF | TGCAGCGCTACCCTACGAGGGGAAACTGAAGCTTTCTTT | TRBV29-1 | NA | TRBJ1-1 | once | 13
CASSAGQDPYEQYF | TGTGCCAGCAGCGCTGGCCAAGATCCCTACGAGCAGTACTTC | TRBV9 | NA | TRBJ2-7 | once | 14
CASAPRGPGRDTQYF | TGTGCCAGCGCCCCCCGGGGGCCCGGGAGAGATACGCAGTATTTT | TRBV27 | NA | TRBJ2-3 | NA | 15
CASSLGGAKNIQYF | TGTGCCAGCAGCTTGGGGGGAGCCAAAAACATTCAGTACTTC | TRBV7-6 | NA | TRBJ2-4 | NA | 14
CASSVGLEFAYEQYF | TGTGCCAGCAGCGTAGGGCTAGAGTTTGCCTACGAGCAGTACTTC | TRBV9 | NA | TRBJ2-7 | NA | 15
CASSEEGAPGEQYF | TGTGCCAGCAGCGAGGAGGGGGCGCCGGGGGAGCAGTACTTC | TRBV9 | NA | TRBJ2-7 | NA | 14
CASSPPGLYDYTF | TGTGCCAGCAGTCCGCCGGGACTATACGACTACACCTTC | TRBV28 | NA | TRBJ1-2 | NA | 13
CASSLGGGGNADTQYF | TGTGCTAGCAGCTTGGGAGGTGGAGGGAACGCAGATACGCAGTATTTT | TRBV7-7 | NA | TRBJ2-3 | NA | 16
CASSVNGQPGNTIYF | TGTGCCAGCAGCGTCAACGGACAACCTGGAAACACCATATATTTT | TRBV9 | NA | TRBJ1-3 | NA | 15
CASSPSGGLPYEQYF | TGTGCCAGCTCACCGAGTGGGGGGCTGCCCTACGAGCAGTACTTC | TRBV18 | NA | TRBJ2-7 | NA | 15
CASSLVVGRGTDTQYF | TGTGCCAGCAGCTTAGTGGTGGGCCGGGGCACAGATACGCAGTATTTT | TRBV7-6 | NA | TRBJ2-3 | NA | 16
CASSPGLAFDEQFF | TGTGCCAGCAGCCCTGGACTAGCGTTCGATGAGCAGTTCTTC | TRBV11-3 | TRBD2 | TRBJ2-1 | NA | 14
CASSQSTRDRLAGLSYEQYF | TGTGCCAGCAGCCAGTCGACCAGGGATCGGCTAGCGGGCCTCTCCTACGAGCAGTACTTC | TRBV4-2 | TRBD2 | TRBJ2-7 | NA | 20
CAIRTGQEQYF | TGTGCCATACGGACAGGGCAAGAGCAGTACTTC | TRBV27 | TRBD1 | TRBJ2-7 | NA | 11
CASSVAVGRDTQYF | TGTGCCAGCAGCGTAGCTGTGGGGAGAGATACGCAGTATTTT | TRBV9 | NA | TRBJ2-3 | NA | 14
CASSYQVGQGYEQYF | TGTGCCAGCAGTTACCAAGTGGGACAGGGCTACGAGCAGTACTTC | TRBV6-6 | TRBD1 | TRBJ2-7 | NA | 15
CAWTATNEKLFF | TGTGCCTGGACAGCAACTAATGAAAAACTGTTTTTT | TRBV30 | NA | TRBJ1-4 | NA | 12
CASSLRPELNEQFF | TGTGCCAGCAGTTTGAGGCCGGAGCTGAATGAGCAGTTCTTC | TRBV28 | NA | TRBJ2-1 | NA | 14